The 14 T cell receptor beta chains given below trace back to one sample, sequenced in a study of spatial heterogeneity in lung cancer. TCRdb itself ran the 5' RACE reads through MiXCR, one entry per CDR3 protein. The data contain about 23,000 distinct CDR3 sequences, around 4.7% of them singletons. Time point specified: sample taken at primary tumor resection. Tumor, nontumor lung or frozen PBMC supplied whole RNA, sequenced without sorting. The sequenced sample was PBMCs, obtained at surgery. Every receptor here comes from a male donor with early-stage non-small cell lung cancer.

This clonotype was seen at least ten times. The chain couples TRBV6-6 to TRBJ2-5; tentative D call: TRBD1 (6 bases). This CDR3 is built from 15 residues. Germline loops: CDR1 MNHNY, CDR2 SVGAGI (reference sequence). V lost 7 bases and J lost 0, with 15 bases in between. Here the CDR3 reads CASTQGRQDQETQYF. The CDR3 DNA follows: TGTGCCAGCACCCAGGGGCGACAGGACCAAGAGACCCAGTACTTC.

This clonotype came up many times. The chain recombines TRBV7-2 with TRBJ2-7; 9 bases fit TRBD1. The V gene end was trimmed by 5 bases and the J gene end by 3 bases; junction bases not matched to a gene: 8. The CDR3 is 15 amino acids. The germline gives CDR1 SGHTA, CDR2 FQGNSA. CDR3: CASSPSWDRVYEQYF. As DNA, the CDR3 is TGTGCCAGCAGCCCGAGTTGGGACAGGGTCTACGAGCAGTACTTC.

This clonotype has ten or more counts. The chain links TRBV7-9 to TRBJ2-3, with D perhaps TRBD1 (6 bases). The CDR3 has 16 residues. V lost 2 bases, J lost 0 bases, and 12 bases lay in between. CDR1 and CDR2 (germline): SEHNR, FQNEAQ (reference sequence). The CDR3 protein is CASSLRIGGSTDTQYF. The CDR3 region has the DNA TGTGCCAGCAGCTTAAGGATAGGGGGAAGCACAGATACGCAGTATTTT.

By frequency in the sample, this clonotype is medium-sized. This sequence joins TRBV6-2 or TRBV6-3 and TRBJ2-1; 8 bases align to TRBD1. The germline V gene has CDR1 MNHEY and CDR2 SVGEGT. The CDR3 runs 12 residues. Unmatched junction bases numbered 8, after V lost 6 bases and J lost 13 bases. CDR3 sequence: CASSYRGDFQFF. The CDR3 nucleotides read TGTGCCAGCAGCTACAGGGGGGACTTTCAGTTCTTC.

This clonotype was recorded at least ten times. This chain connects TRBV3-1 to TRBJ2-5, with TRBD2 matching 9 bases. V lost 1 base to trimming and J lost 2 bases; unmatched junction nucleotides: 2. The CDR3 consists of 15 residues. Looked up from germline, CDR1 is LGHDT and CDR2 is YNNKEL (reference sequence). The CDR3 nucleotides are TGTGCCAGCAGCCAAGGCGCGGGGGGGCAAGAGACCCAGTACTTC. Translating it yields CASSQGAGGQETQYF.

This clonotype is labeled medium-sized (0.01 to 0.1%). The rearrangement uses TRBV4-2 and TRBJ2-1; TRBD1 matches 7 bases. The V gene end was trimmed by 1 base and the J gene end by 1 base; junction bases not matched to a gene: 4. Germline V lookup: CDR1 LGHNA, CDR2 YNFKEQ. CDR3 length: 16 amino acids. CDR3 protein: CASSQGPGQSYNEQFF. The CDR3 nucleotides read TGTGCCAGCAGCCAAGGACCGGGACAGTCCTACAATGAGCAGTTCTTC.

This clonotype is deemed medium-sized (0.01 to 0.1%). The chain recombines TRBV4-2 with TRBJ2-3; D is undetermined. The CDR3 is 13 residues long. Deletions cut 1 base from V and 4 bases from J, with 6 bases between. The germline gives CDR1 LGHNA, CDR2 YNFKEQ. The CDR3 DNA is TGTGCCAGCAGCCAAGGCTCAGCAGATACGCAGTATTTT. Its protein is CASSQGSADTQYF.

This clonotype was counted at least ten times. This chain uses TRBV6-5 with TRBJ2-1; D ambiguous. The CDR3 totals 14 residues. Germline V gene data show CDR1 as MNHEY and CDR2 as SVGAGI. Trimming cost V 4 bases and J 0 bases, with 7 bases left between them. CDR3 bases: TGTGCCAGCAGTTCTCCCACCTCCTACAATGAGCAGTTCTTC. This sequence encodes CASSSPTSYNEQFF.

This clonotype was counted ten times or more. The chain links TRBV28 to TRBJ2-7; TRBD2 matches at 8 bases. Germline V gene data show CDR1 as MDHEN and CDR2 as SYDVKM. The CDR3 sequence is 15 residues long. V trimming: 2 bases; J trimming: 5 bases; junction bases outside the gene matches: 8. Here the CDR3 DNA reads TGTGCCAGCAGTTTACCCCGCGGGAGGAGGAACGAGCAGTACTTC. Translating it yields CASSLPRGRRNEQYF.

This clonotype is categorized as medium-sized (0.01 to 0.1%). DNA of the CDR3: TGTGCCAGCAGTGCCTCTGGGGCCAACGTCCTGACTTTC. Translation gives CASSASGANVLTF. The chain employs TRBV28 and TRBJ2-6; D is unclear. V lost 5 bases to trimming and J lost 0 bases, with 2 bases between them. CDR1 and CDR2 (germline): MDHEN, SYDVKM. The CDR3 totals 13 residues. The full variable domain, completed using reference TRBV28 and TRBJ2-6, is DVKVTQSSRYLVKRTGEKVFLECVQDMDHENMFWYRQDPGLGLRLIYFSYDVKMKEKGDIPEGYSVSREKKERFSLILESASTNQTSMYLCASSASGANVLTFGAGSRLTVL.

This clonotype was recorded many times. The chain has TRBV14 and TRBJ1-4; D unresolved. This CDR3 is built from 14 residues. Germline CDR1 is SGHDN and CDR2 is FVKESK. V dropped 4 bases and J dropped 4 bases, with 10 bases sitting between them. The CDR3 reads CASSPYGHNEKLFF. The CDR3 bases are TGTGCCAGCAGCCCCTACGGTCATAATGAAAAACTGTTTTTT. Together with reference TRBV14 and TRBJ1-4, the CDR3 gives the full variable domain: EAGVTQFPSHSVIEKGQTVTLRCDPISGHDNLYWYRRVMGKEIKFLLHFVKESKQDESGMPNNRFLAERTGGTYSTLKVQPAELEDSGVYFCASSPYGHNEKLFFGSGTQLSVL.

This clonotype was picked up many times. The chain combines TRBV5-1 with TRBJ1-4, with 7 bases lining up with TRBD1. The CDR3 runs 14 residues. The germline V gene has CDR1 SGHRS and CDR2 YFSETQ. V shed 4 bases and J 7 bases; nucleotides not matched to a gene: 7. CDR3 DNA sequence: TGCGCCAGCAGCGCTGGGACAGAAGGTGAAAAACTGTTTTTT. It is translated as CASSAGTEGEKLFF.

This clonotype was seen ten or more times. The chain couples TRBV28 to TRBJ1-5, with D perhaps TRBD1 (5 bases). CDR1 and CDR2 (germline): MDHEN, SYDVKM. V was shortened by 3 bases and J by 2 bases, with 14 bases between the two germline ends. The CDR3 has 16 amino acids. The CDR3 region has the DNA TGTGCCAGCAGTTTTAGTGGGGGAATGGGCAATCAGCCCCAGCATTTT. Its protein product is CASSFSGGMGNQPQHF.

This clonotype was counted many times. This rearrangement joins TRBV7-2 to TRBJ2-3; TRBD2 is a possible D gene (6 bases). Trimming removed 0 bases from V and 6 bases from J, with 10 bases in between. This CDR3 contains 14 residues. Germline CDR1 reads SGHTA; CDR2 reads FQGNSA. CDR3 sequence reads: CASSLATGVDTQYF. The DNA for the CDR3 is TGTGCCAGCAGCTTAGCGACGGGGGTGGATACGCAGTATTTT.